In its sample, the clone carrying this T cell receptor (beta chain) was seen many times. Its antigen remains unknown. This specimen comes from a study of T cells in Graves' hyperthyroidism and ophthalmopathy. Findings of the study overall: Classification by a 13 V-J model distinguished ophthalmopathy from stable hyperthyroidism. Most thyroid-expanded clonotypes above 0.001 were also found in blood.

The V gene's germline CDR1 is ENHRY and CDR2 SYGVKD. This CDR3 region has 16 residues. The V segment lost 4 bases and the J segment 6 bases; nucleotides outside the gene matches: 11. Uncontrolled infections, other autoimmune diseases, pregnancy or lactation led to exclusion of patients. Clinical symptoms, serum thyroxine, TRAb, thyroid ultrasound and orbital computed tomography established diagnosis. Regions amplified from RNA transcripts were the TCR beta CDR3 regions. The HTBI primer set was used in a first-round RT-PCR of the TCR CDR3. From the multiplex PCR reads, TCRdb called clonotypes with MiXCR, one entry per CDR3 protein. The sample has 480,000 or so distinct CDR3 sequences, 46% seen once; the top ten hold around 44%.

Sequencing was done on a sample of peripheral blood or thyroid tissue (not recorded which). This sequence originates from an adult woman with Graves' disease, either hyperthyroidism or ophthalmopathy (not recorded which). This chain connects TRBV10-3 to TRBJ1-2; 10 bases agree with TRBD1. The CDR3 is CAISVPRGQGMHGYTF. In DNA, the CDR3 is TGTGCCATCAGTGTGCCGCGGGGACAGGGGATGCATGGCTACACCTTC.